These 8 T cell receptor beta chains share one sample of origin, sequenced in a study of blood T cells in healthy people across ages. It was with a sample-barcoded 5' primer and a J-beta primer mix that a second PCR of roughly 7 to 12 cycles was run. TCRdb recomputed calls from the 5' RACE reads with MiXCR, one row per CDR3 protein. The repertoire holds more than 750,000 distinct CDR3 sequences, just under 30% seen once, with roughly a tenth in the top ten. These data were likewise used in another study, on T cells of mothers and their children.

Specimen: blood. These TCRs come from a woman in her 40s in good health.

This chain joins TRBV29-1 and TRBJ2-5; D could derive from TRBD1 or TRBD2 (5 bases each). The CDR3 contains 11 residues. CDR1 SQVTM and CDR2 ANQGSEA come from the germline V gene. Trimming pared 7 bases from V and 1 base from J, leaving 7 bases between. For the CDR3, the DNA is TGCAGCGGGGGGATCCAAGAGACCCAGTACTTC. This translates into CSGGIQETQYF. The variable domain in full, with the rest retrieved from reference TRBV29-1 and TRBJ2-5, is SAVISQKPSRDICQRGTSLTIQCQVDSQVTMMFWYRQQPGQSLTLIATANQGSEATYESGFVIDKFPISRPNLTFSTLTVSNMSPEDSSIYLCSGGIQETQYFGPGTRLLVL.

The chain recombines TRBV29-1 with TRBJ1-2; TRBD1 aligns across 11 bases. The trim removed 1 base at V and 10 bases at J, leaving 5 bases unmatched. CDR3 length equals 13 residues. Germline loops: CDR1 SQVTM, CDR2 ANQGSEA. The CDR3 here is CSVEGTGGVDYTF. The CDR3 nucleotides are TGCAGCGTTGAAGGGACAGGGGGCGTTGACTACACCTTC.

In the case of this clonotype: One junction end disagrees with the germline gene, perhaps due to a read error. This rearrangement joins TRBV6-1 to TRBJ1-4; 7 nucleotides agree with TRBD1. The CDR3 totals 17 residues. Germline-derived CDR1 and CDR2 are MNHNS and SASEGT. The CDR3 region is CASSERTGSTTNEKRFF. The DNA of the CDR3 is TGTGCCAGCAGTGAACGGACAGGTTCAACAACTAATGAAAAACGGTTTTTT.

A note on this clonotype: A clone one base away is much larger, so this may be a read error. This chain joins TRBV20-1 and TRBJ2-3; 9 nucleotides align to TRBD1. This CDR3 is built from 13 residues. The germline gives CDR1 DFQATT, CDR2 SNEGSKA (reference sequence). CDR3 residues: CGAIKTGGDTQYF. The CDR3, as DNA: TGCGGTGCTATAAAGACAGGGGGAGATACGCAGTATTTT.

In its sample, this clonotype was seen a few times. The CDR3 spells CASRYPGPGGYNEQFF. The CDR3 DNA reads as TGTGCCAGCAGATACCCGGGACCAGGGGGATACAATGAGCAGTTCTTC. This chain uses TRBV12-3 or TRBV12-4 with TRBJ2-1; 7 bases are a match to TRBD1. The CDR3 runs 16 residues. V was pared by 6 bases and J by 4 bases, with 12 bases of the junction left unmatched.

This clonotype was recorded many times. The V gene is TRBV28, the J gene TRBJ1-4, with 8 bases matching TRBD1. The CDR3 is made up of 14 amino acids. The V gene's germline CDR1 is MDHEN and CDR2 SYDVKM. J gave up 10 bases and V 6 bases, and 10 bases lay outside the gene matches. The CDR3 region is CASRRDDRGAKLFF. The CDR3 DNA is TGTGCCAGCAGGAGGGATGACAGGGGAGCAAAACTGTTTTTT.

V and J are TRBV7-9 and TRBJ1-1; D ambiguous. The V gene lost 5 bases and the J gene lost 7 bases, with 11 bases spanning the gap. Germline CDR1 reads SEHNR; CDR2 reads FQNEAQ (reference sequence). The CDR3 length is 12 residues. The CDR3 here is CASSRVGVEAFF. In nucleotides, the CDR3 is TGTGCCAGCAGCAGGGTGGGAGTTGAAGCTTTCTTT. The variable domain in full, with the rest retrieved from reference TRBV7-9 and TRBJ1-1, is DTGVSQNPRHKITKRGQNVTFRCDPISEHNRLYWYRQTLGQGPEFLTYFQNEAQLEKSRLLSDRFSAERPKGSFSTLEIQRTEQGDSAMYLCASSRVGVEAFFGQGTRLTVV.

This clonotype was seen ten or more times. The chain employs TRBV7-9 and TRBJ2-7; D remains unclear. The CDR3 consists of 12 residues. The V gene lost 5 bases and the J gene lost 4 bases, with 9 bases spanning the gap. Germline V CDR1 and CDR2: SEHNR, FQNEAQ (reference sequence). CDR3 in amino acids: CASSLTLYEQYF. The DNA of the CDR3 is TGTGCCAGCAGCCTCACCCTATACGAGCAGTACTTC.